This TCR beta chain was observed in a study of shared clonotypes between healthy human individuals. V lost 2 bases and J 1 base, leaving 14 bases between the germline ends. The CDR3 covers 16 residues. Germline values: CDR1 KGHSH, CDR2 LQKENI. This clone was seen once. Clones were sequenced by immunoSEQ multiplex PCR, and TCRdb holds only the in-frame ones, with some missing. The table records roughly 2.2 million clones, less than 95% of them present only once. The sample taken for sequencing was naive CD4+ T cells from PBMCs. Subset specified: CD45RA+ positively selected. The chain couples TRBV18 to TRBJ1-2; unclear D gene. The receptor was derived from a man younger than 30 in good health. Some clones in this sample may be carry-over from other donors' samples. The CDR3 nucleotides read TGTGCCAGCTCACCAAGTATGACCGCTTATAACTATGGCTACACCTTC. Its translation is CASSPSMTAYNYGYTF.